This T cell receptor beta chain was identified during a study of T-cell reconstitution after alpha-beta-depleted transplantation in children. Construction of the TCRbeta library involved unique molecular identifiers. TCRdb analysed the PCR reads with MiXCR anew, one entry per CDR3 protein. The sample has 440,000 or so distinct CDR3 sequences; 11% are singletons. Germline values: CDR1 LNHNV, CDR2 YYDKDF (reference sequence). This CDR3 spans 15 amino acids. Trimming cost V 0 bases and J 3 bases, with 11 bases left between them. The rearrangement uses TRBV15 and TRBJ2-5; TRBD1 is a possible D gene (5 bases). The sample was PBMCs from the stem cell graft donor, taken from the stem cell graft. The origin of this receptor is a human donor who donated a stem cell graft to a child with acute myeloid leukemia. The CDR3 DNA follows: TGTGCCACCAGCAGAGATCAGGGCAGAGAAGAGACCCAGTACTTC. It encodes CATSRDQGREETQYF. The complete variable domain, with remaining parts taken from reference TRBV15 and TRBJ2-5, reads DAMVIQNPRYQVTQFGKPVTLSCSQTLNHNVMYWYQQKSSQAPKLLFHYYDKDFNNEADTPDNFQSRRPNTSFCFLDIRSPGLGDTAMYLCATSRDQGREETQYFGPGTRLLVL.